This T cell receptor beta chain was recorded in a study of T cells in Graves' hyperthyroidism and ophthalmopathy. General observations from the study: A model built on 13 V-J features separated ophthalmopathy from stable hyperthyroidism. Ophthalmopathy got predicted by the model a median approximately 6.4 months before its onset.

Germline CDR1 DFQATT, CDR2 SNEGSKA (reference sequence). Trimming took 6 bases from V and 2 from J; bases not matched to a gene: 8. This CDR3 contains 16 residues. TCR beta CDR3 regions were amplified from RNA transcripts. The TCR CDR3 first-round RT-PCR relied on the HTBI primer set. From the multiplex PCR reads, TCRdb called clonotypes with MiXCR, one entry per CDR3 protein. The sample gives under 800,000 distinct CDR3 sequences, around 15% of which show up once; around 9.6% is in the top ten. More than 9.5 ml fresh peripheral blood yielded the PBMCs. With respect to this clonotype: Its target is unknown.

Sequencing used blood. The clonotype was recovered from a young woman with Graves' hyperthyroidism. The chain recombines TRBV20-1 with TRBJ2-1; 12 bases map to TRBD2. Written as DNA, the CDR3 is TGCAGTGCACCTGGACTAGCGGGACGAGCCTACAATGAGCAGTTCTTC. It encodes CSAPGLAGRAYNEQFF.